Shown below are 16 T cell receptor beta chains from a single sample sequenced in a study of shared clonotypes between healthy human individuals. Sequencing used immunoSEQ multiplex PCR; TCRdb keeps in-frame clones, though not all of them. The sample has fewer than 850,000 clones; about two thirds are singletons. Material for sequencing was memory CD4+ T cells sorted from blood. Described subset: CD45RA-negative fraction. The receptors stem from a young woman in good health.

This clone has more than one count but fewer than ten. V usage is TRBV7-9 and J usage is TRBJ1-4, with D perhaps matching TRBD1 (5 bases). Per germline, CDR1 SEHNR and CDR2 FQNEAQ (reference sequence). The CDR3 runs 16 residues. V was pared by 4 bases and J by 5 bases, with 17 bases between. CDR3 in DNA: TGTGCCAGCAGCTCAAGCGGTAGGGGACGAAATGAAAAACTGTTTTTT. It codes for CASSSSGRGRNEKLFF.

CDR3 region: CASSLGLSAEQYF. CDR3 in DNA: TGTGCCAGCAGTTTAGGACTTTCCGCCGAGCAGTACTTC. V usage is TRBV6-1 and J usage is TRBJ2-7, with D possibly matching TRBD2 (5 bases). Germline V gives CDR1 MNHNS, CDR2 SASEGT. The CDR3 has 13 residues. The ends were cut back, 5 bases at V and 6 bases at J, with 14 bases in the middle.

V and J are TRBV5-1 and TRBJ1-1; a weak D match, TRBD1 (6 bases). Germline V CDR1 and CDR2: SGHRS, YFSETQ. Between the trimmed V and J ends, which lost 1 base and 5 bases, there was a span of 12 bases. The CDR3 runs to 14 residues. CDR3 loop: CASSLTGHGTEAFF. CDR3 nucleotide sequence: TGCGCCAGCAGCTTGACAGGGCACGGGACTGAAGCTTTCTTT.

This rearrangement joins TRBV13 to TRBJ2-7; D might be TRBD2 (5 bases). Germline V lookup: CDR1 PRHDT, CDR2 FYEKMQ (reference sequence). V was cut by 6 bases and J by 4 bases, with 13 bases left in between. The CDR3 covers 13 residues. The CDR3 region has the DNA TGTGCCAGCAGTAACCGGGGTCAATACGAGCAGTACTTC. It is translated as CASSNRGQYEQYF.

This clone was detected many times. This chain connects TRBV5-1 to TRBJ2-7; D might be TRBD1 (5 bases). The CDR3 has 15 amino acids. Trimming took off 5 bases at V and 0 bases at J, with 15 bases between the two ends. The germline gives CDR1 SGHRS, CDR2 YFSETQ. The CDR3 DNA sequence: TGCGCCAGCAGACGACAGATCCAGAGCTCCTACGAGCAGTACTTC. Amino acids: CASRRQIQSSYEQYF.

Here the CDR3 DNA reads TGTGCCAGTTCAGCGGGTCTCTACAATGAGCAGTTCTTC. It encodes CASSAGLYNEQFF. The chain recombines TRBV25-1 with TRBJ2-1; TRBD2 might be the D (6 bases). The V and J ends lost 9 bases and 3 bases respectively, with 12 bases between them. Germline-derived CDR1 and CDR2 are MGHDK and SYGVNS. The CDR3 totals 13 residues. Filled out from reference TRBV25-1 and TRBJ2-1, the complete variable domain reads EADIYQTPRYLVIGTGKKITLECSQTMGHDKMYWYQQDPGMELHLIHYSYGVNSTEKGDLSSESTVSRIRTEHFPLTLESARPSHTSQYLCASSAGLYNEQFFGPGTRLTVL.

In DNA, the CDR3 is TGTGCCAGCAGCGCTCTAGCGGGAGGGTACACCGGGGAGCTGTTTTTT. This gives the protein CASSALAGGYTGELFF. This chain connects TRBV13 to TRBJ2-2; 12 nucleotides align to TRBD2. Per germline, CDR1 PRHDT and CDR2 FYEKMQ (reference sequence). J lost 3 bases, V lost 5 bases, and 4 bases had no gene match. This CDR3 has 16 amino acids.

The rearrangement links TRBV4-1 to TRBJ1-2, with 7 nucleotides matching TRBD1. This CDR3 has 17 amino acids. Germline V lookup: CDR1 MGHRA, CDR2 YSYEKL. V shed 2 bases, J shed 3 bases, and the junction held 12 bases outside the gene matches. The CDR3 DNA reads TGCGCCAGCAGCCAACCCGGACAGGTAAAGAAGGACTATGGCTACACCTTC. Its protein is CASSQPGQVKKDYGYTF.

The chain joins TRBV9 to TRBJ2-1; 8 bases fit TRBD2. V lost 6 bases to trimming and J lost 3 bases; unmatched junction nucleotides: 8. CDR3 length: 15 amino acids. Germline CDR1 SGDLS, CDR2 YYNGEE. In DNA, the CDR3 is TGTGCCAGCACCACAAGCGGGAGTATCTACAATGAGCAGTTCTTC. Translated: CASTTSGSIYNEQFF.

Only a few counts were recorded for this clone. This chain uses TRBV19 with TRBJ1-5, with a tentative D call TRBD1 (6 bases). This CDR3 spans 15 amino acids. Germline CDR1 LNHDA, CDR2 SQIVND (reference sequence). Trimming took 5 bases from V and 7 from J, leaving 18 bases between them. In DNA, the CDR3 is TGTGCCAGTAGTGGCCGACAGGTGGGGTGGCAGCCCCAGCATTTT. It yields the protein CASSGRQVGWQPQHF.

Points on this clone: This sample also contains other DNA sequences that code for the same CDR3. The chain links TRBV5-1 to TRBJ2-1; 7 nucleotides match TRBD2. The CDR3 runs to 15 residues. Per germline, CDR1 SGHRS and CDR2 YFSETQ. The trim removed 0 bases at V and 3 bases at J, leaving 3 bases unmatched. The CDR3 reads CASSLASGGYNEQFF. The CDR3 nucleotides read TGCGCCAGCAGCTTGGCTAGCGGAGGCTACAATGAGCAGTTCTTC.

The chain recombines TRBV7-9 with TRBJ1-4; D not resolved. The CDR3 is 16 amino acids. The V and J ends lost 2 bases and 9 bases respectively, with 19 bases between them. Germline CDR1 and CDR2: SEHNR and FQNEAQ (reference sequence). The CDR3 DNA reads as TGTGCCAGCAGCTTATATCGAGCAGTCCTTATAAAAAAACTGTTTTTT. It yields the protein CASSLYRAVLIKKLFF.

As concerns this clone: Distinct nucleotide sequences in the sample also encode this CDR3. The V call is TRBV11-2, the J call TRBJ1-6, with unresolved D. The CDR3 spans 15 residues. The germline gives CDR1 SGHAT, CDR2 FQNNGV. Trimming cost V 6 bases and J 7 bases, with 16 bases left between them. The DNA for the CDR3 is TGTGCCAGCAGTAAGTCCGGGCCCAGGAATTCACCCCTCCACTTT. It specifies CASSKSGPRNSPLHF.

The rearrangement joins TRBV15 to TRBJ1-5, with D unresolved. The germline V and J ends were trimmed by 0 bases and 8 bases, with 14 bases remaining between them. Germline V gives CDR1 LNHNV, CDR2 YYDKDF (reference sequence). The CDR3 has 15 residues. The CDR3 bases are TGTGCCACCAGCAGAGATCTGGGCCCTCAAGAGCCCCAGCATTTT. It encodes CATSRDLGPQEPQHF.

The chain links TRBV19 to TRBJ2-1, with 8 bases identical to TRBD1. The CDR3 is 16 residues long. The germline gives CDR1 LNHDA, CDR2 SQIVND (reference sequence). The ends lost 4 bases at V and 7 bases at J; junction bases unmatched: 12. The CDR3 sequence: CASSTLGAQGVNEQFF. For the CDR3, the DNA is TGTGCCAGTAGTACCCTTGGGGCACAGGGGGTGAATGAGCAGTTCTTC.

The sample holds a few counts of this clone. Other DNA sequences in this specimen translate into the identical CDR3. The chain uses TRBV18 and TRBJ2-7, with 7 bases aligning to TRBD2. Trimming removed 3 bases from V and 2 bases from J; junction bases left unmatched: 7. This CDR3 has 15 residues. CDR1 and CDR2 (germline): KGHSH, LQKENI. CDR3: CASSPQREVTYEQYF. In DNA, the CDR3 is TGTGCCAGCTCACCCCAACGGGAGGTGACCTACGAGCAGTACTTC.